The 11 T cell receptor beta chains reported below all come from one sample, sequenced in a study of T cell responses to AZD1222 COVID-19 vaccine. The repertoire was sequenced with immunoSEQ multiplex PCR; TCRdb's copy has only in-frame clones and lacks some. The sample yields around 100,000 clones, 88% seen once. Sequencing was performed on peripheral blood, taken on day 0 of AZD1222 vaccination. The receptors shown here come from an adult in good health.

CDR3 nucleotides: TGTGCCAGCAGTCCGGACAGGGGTAGACAAGAGACCCAGTACTTC. As protein: CASSPDRGRQETQYF. The gene calls are TRBV6-5 and TRBJ2-5; 9 positions match TRBD1. V was clipped by 5 bases and J by 2 bases; unmatched bases: 6. From germline, CDR1 is MNHEY and CDR2 SVGAGI. The CDR3 spans 15 residues.

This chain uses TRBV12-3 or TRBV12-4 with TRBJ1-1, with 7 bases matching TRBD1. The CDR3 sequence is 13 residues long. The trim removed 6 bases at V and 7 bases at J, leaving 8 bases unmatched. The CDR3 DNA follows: TGTGCCAGCAGCCGCGGCAGGGGGGTTGAAGCTTTCTTT. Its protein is CASSRGRGVEAFF.

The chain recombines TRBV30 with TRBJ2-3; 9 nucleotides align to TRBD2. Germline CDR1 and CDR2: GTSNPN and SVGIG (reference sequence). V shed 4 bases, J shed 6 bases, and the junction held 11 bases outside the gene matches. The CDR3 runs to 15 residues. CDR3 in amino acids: CAWTRGTSSGDTQYF. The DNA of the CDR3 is TGTGCCTGGACTAGGGGGACTAGCTCCGGGGATACGCAGTATTTT.

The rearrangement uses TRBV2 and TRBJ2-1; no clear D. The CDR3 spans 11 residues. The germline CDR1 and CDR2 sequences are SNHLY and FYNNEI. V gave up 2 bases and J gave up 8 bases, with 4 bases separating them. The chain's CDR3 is CASSEWDEQFF. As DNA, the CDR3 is TGTGCCAGCAGTGAATGGGATGAGCAGTTCTTC.

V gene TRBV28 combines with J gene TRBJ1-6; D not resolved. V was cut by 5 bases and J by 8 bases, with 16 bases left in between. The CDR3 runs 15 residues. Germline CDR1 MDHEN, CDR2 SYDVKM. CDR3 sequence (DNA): TGTGCCAGCAGTCCGGTGACCCCAAGCTATTCACCCCTCCACTTT. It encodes CASSPVTPSYSPLHF.

CDR3 DNA sequence: TGTGCCAGCAGTTTCGGGAGGGAAGAGACCCAGTACTTC. Encoded protein: CASSFGREETQYF. The V gene is TRBV12-3 or TRBV12-4, the J gene TRBJ2-5; 8 bases line up with TRBD2. With V trimmed by 3 bases and J by 3 bases, 0 bases remained unmatched. CDR3 length equals 13 residues.

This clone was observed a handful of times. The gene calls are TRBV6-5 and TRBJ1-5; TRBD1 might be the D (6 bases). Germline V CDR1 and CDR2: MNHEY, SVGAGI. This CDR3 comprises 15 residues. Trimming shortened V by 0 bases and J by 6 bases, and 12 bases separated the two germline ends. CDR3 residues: CASSYSQGPGQPQHF. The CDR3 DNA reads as TGTGCCAGCAGTTACTCCCAGGGGCCCGGTCAGCCCCAGCATTTT.

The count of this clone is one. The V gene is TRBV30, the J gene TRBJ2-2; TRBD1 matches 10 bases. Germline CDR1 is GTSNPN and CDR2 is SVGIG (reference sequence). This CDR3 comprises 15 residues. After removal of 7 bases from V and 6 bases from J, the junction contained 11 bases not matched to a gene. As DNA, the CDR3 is TGTGCCTTGACAGGGGGCGGGTTCCAGGCCGGGGAGCTGTTTTTT. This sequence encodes CALTGGGFQAGELFF.

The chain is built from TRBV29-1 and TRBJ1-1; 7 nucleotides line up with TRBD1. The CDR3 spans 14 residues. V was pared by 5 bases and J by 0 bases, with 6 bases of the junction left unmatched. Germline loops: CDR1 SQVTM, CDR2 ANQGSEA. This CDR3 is CSVFKTGLNTEAFF. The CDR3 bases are TGCAGCGTTTTCAAGACAGGGTTGAACACTGAAGCTTTCTTT.

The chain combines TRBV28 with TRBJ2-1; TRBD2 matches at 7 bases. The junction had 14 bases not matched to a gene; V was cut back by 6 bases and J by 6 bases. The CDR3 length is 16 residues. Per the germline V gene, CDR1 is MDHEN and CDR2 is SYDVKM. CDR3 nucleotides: TGTGCCAGCAGCCTACTCAGGAGCGGGACTGTCAATGAGCAGTTCTTC. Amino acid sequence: CASSLLRSGTVNEQFF.

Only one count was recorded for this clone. CDR3 in DNA: TGTGCCAGCAGTTCCTACTCCGGGCCCCCTCCCGGATTCTTC. Its protein product is CASSSYSGPPPGFF. The rearrangement joins TRBV2 to TRBJ2-1; D is undetermined. The germline gives CDR1 SNHLY, CDR2 FYNNEI. This CDR3 has 14 amino acids. With 5 bases removed from V and 16 bases from J, the gap between germline ends came to 24 bases.